This record covers a single T cell receptor (beta chain). TCRdb's table, derived via immunoSEQ multiplex PCR, lists solely in-frame clones and lacks some. The sample yields some 60,000 clones, just under 90% seen once. The CDR3 totals 14 residues. CDR1 SGHTA and CDR2 FQGNSA come from the germline V gene. Between the trimmed V and J ends, which lost 3 bases and 1 base, there was a span of 9 bases. The data are from a study of technical replicates of blood from a handful of donors. The sample consisted of PBMCs. The clonotype comes from a human donor in good health. Some clones in this sample may be carry-over from other donors' samples. The chain combines TRBV7-2 with TRBJ1-2; D remains unclear. The CDR3 spells CASSLGKLNYGYTF. The CDR3, as DNA: TGTGCCAGCAGCTTGGGCAAACTTAACTATGGCTACACCTTC.